What follows are 8 T cell receptor beta chains derived from one specimen sequenced in a study of blood T cell repertoires in COVID-19. The repertoire was sequenced with immunoSEQ multiplex PCR; TCRdb's copy has only in-frame clones and lacks some. The sample lists around 30,000 clones, about 83% seen once, with about 25% in the top ten. Sequencing input: peripheral blood. These receptors all stem from a human donor in a cohort sampled during active COVID-19.

The chain carries TRBV5-3 and TRBJ2-1; 9 nucleotides agree with TRBD1. TRBV5-3 is assigned to the ORF class and has an uncertain function. V dropped 4 bases and J dropped 8; count of bases not matched to a gene: 1. The CDR3 totals 12 residues. In DNA, the CDR3 is TGTGCCAGAAGCCGGACAGGGGATGAGCAGTTCTTC. Its protein is CARSRTGDEQFF.

The chain combines TRBV19 with TRBJ1-2; D possibly corresponds to TRBD1 (5 bases). With 5 bases removed from V and 3 bases from J, the gap between germline ends came to 13 bases. The CDR3 length is 14 residues. Germline lookup yields CDR1 LNHDA and CDR2 SQIVND (reference sequence). The CDR3 nucleotides read TGTGCCAGTAGTTCCCAGACAGCTGACTATGGCTACACCTTC. The encoded protein is CASSSQTADYGYTF.

The chain employs TRBV7-9 and TRBJ1-5; unclear D gene. Germline lookup yields CDR1 SEHNR and CDR2 FQNEAQ (reference sequence). V gave up 2 bases and J gave up 7 bases, with 9 bases separating them. The CDR3 is made up of 13 amino acids. The CDR3 spells CASSLTREQPQHF. The CDR3 DNA follows: TGTGCCAGCAGCTTAACGAGGGAACAGCCCCAGCATTTT.

This chain joins TRBV4-1 and TRBJ2-7, with D maybe TRBD2 (6 bases). In germline, CDR1 is MGHRA, CDR2 YSYEKL. V shed 1 base and J shed 2 bases, with 6 bases lying between them. The CDR3 runs to 13 residues. The CDR3 DNA reads as TGCGCCAGCAGCCAAGGCGGGGCCTACGAGCAGTACTTC. It translates to CASSQGGAYEQYF.

There are a few counts of this clone. The sample carries other DNA sequences with the same CDR3. In DNA, the CDR3 is TGTGCCACCGGACAGGCGGGAGGCTACACCTTC. This gives the protein CATGQAGGYTF. The genes are TRBV28 and TRBJ1-2; TRBD1 aligns across 7 bases. The CDR3 extends over 11 amino acids. The V gene end was trimmed by 10 bases and the J gene end by 8 bases; junction bases not matched to a gene: 7. The germline V gene encodes CDR1 MDHEN and CDR2 SYDVKM.

This clone has a handful of counts. The chain links TRBV4-2 to TRBJ1-3, with 11 bases lining up with TRBD1. J was trimmed by 2 bases and V by 6 bases; bases with no gene match: 3. The CDR3 has 15 amino acids. In germline, CDR1 is LGHNA, CDR2 YNFKEQ. CDR3 coding DNA: TGTGCCAGCAGTGGACAGGGGGCGCCTGGAAACACCATATATTTT. This translates into CASSGQGAPGNTIYF.

The rearrangement uses TRBV3-1 (or the pseudogene TRBV3-2) and TRBJ1-5, with D uncertain. V lost 5 bases and J 4 bases, leaving 9 bases between the germline ends. CDR3 length: 13 residues. Germline V lookup: CDR1 LGHDT, CDR2 YNNKEL (reference sequence). DNA for the CDR3: TGTGCCAGCAGCTTAGACGGGAATCAGCCCCAGCATTTT. Encoded protein: CASSLDGNQPQHF.

This clone was seen once. This rearrangement joins TRBV20-1 to TRBJ2-5; 9 positions agree with TRBD2. V shed 3 bases and J 5 bases; nucleotides not matched to a gene: 13. Germline CDR1 is DFQATT and CDR2 is SNEGSKA (reference sequence). The CDR3 covers 16 residues. The CDR3, as DNA: TGCAGTGCTAGTGTTAGCGGGGGCTCCGGGTGGGAGACCCAGTACTTC. Its protein product is CSASVSGGSGWETQYF.